This TCR beta chain was identified in a study of blood T cell repertoires in COVID-19. Authors' analysis steps: Amplifying reference gene primers gave estimates of nucleated cell counts. Sequencing was performed with immunoSEQ multiplex PCR; in TCRdb, only in-frame clones are kept and a portion is missing. D and trimming come from the DNA, and the V and J calls and clone size come from that table. This table holds approximately 270,000 clones, roughly 88% found once. As to this clone: Other DNA sequences of this sample code for an identical CDR3.

The germline CDR1 and CDR2 sequences are SGHVS and FNYEAQ. The CDR3 totals 16 residues. Trimming at V came to 5 bases and at J to 1 base, leaving 7 bases not matched to a gene. The sequenced material came from peripheral blood. The sequence was obtained from a man of 80 years or more with acute or convalescent COVID-19. The chain uses TRBV7-6 and TRBJ2-2; 7 nucleotides line up with TRBD2. The CDR3 sequence is CASSLLGEGNTGELFF. CDR3 nucleotide sequence: TGTGCCAGCAGCCTACTAGGGGAGGGGAACACCGGGGAGCTGTTTTTT.